Below are 16 T cell receptor beta chains sequenced from a single sample in a study of shared clonotypes between healthy human individuals. Clones were read by immunoSEQ multiplex PCR, and TCRdb kept only the in-frame ones, dropping some. The sample lists around 2.1 million clones, 90% to 96% occurring once. Material: naive CD4+ T cells sorted from blood. Stated subset: CD45RA+ positively selected. The receptors were sampled from a man aged 18 to 30 in good health.

V is TRBV7-9 and J is TRBJ1-2; D is uncertain. The V end was cut by 6 bases, the J end by 5 bases, with 13 bases between. Germline-derived CDR1 and CDR2 are SEHNR and FQNEAQ (reference sequence). The CDR3 is 13 amino acids. CDR3 residues: CASSFGSSYGYTF. The CDR3 DNA reads TGTGCCAGCAGTTTTGGGTCTTCGTATGGCTACACCTTC.

The chain employs TRBV7-9 and TRBJ2-3; no definite D call. Trimming pared 6 bases from V and 0 bases from J, leaving 10 bases between. Per germline, CDR1 SEHNR and CDR2 FQNEAQ (reference sequence). The CDR3 extends over 14 amino acids. The CDR3: CASSKPVSTDTQYF. The CDR3 region has the DNA TGTGCCAGCAGTAAGCCCGTTAGCACAGATACGCAGTATTTT.

This chain uses TRBV5-1 with TRBJ1-4; 11 nucleotides align to TRBD1. The trim removed 6 bases at V and 0 bases at J, leaving 1 base unmatched. The length of the CDR3 is 15 residues. CDR1 SGHRS and CDR2 YFSETQ come from the germline V gene. This chain's CDR3 is CASKGQGATNEKLFF. CDR3 nucleotide sequence: TGCGCCAGCAAGGGACAGGGGGCAACTAATGAAAAACTGTTTTTT.

The V and J genes are TRBV9 and TRBJ2-5; D may be TRBD1 (5 bases). Deletions cut 0 bases from V and 1 base from J, with 16 bases between. This CDR3 spans 17 amino acids. Germline V gives CDR1 SGDLS, CDR2 YYNGEE. CDR3 sequence (DNA): TGTGCCAGCAGCGTAGGCCTGGCAGGGCTTACCCAAGAGACCCAGTACTTC. It encodes CASSVGLAGLTQETQYF.

The chain couples TRBV5-4 to TRBJ2-2, with 8 bases fitting TRBD2. The V gene end was trimmed by 5 bases and the J gene end by 2 bases; junction bases not matched to a gene: 14. CDR1 and CDR2 (germline): SGHNT, YYREEE (reference sequence). The CDR3 length is 18 residues. CDR3 in amino acids: CASSRPGGGSLNTGELFF. CDR3 nucleotides: TGTGCCAGCAGTCGACCGGGAGGGGGATCCTTAAACACCGGGGAGCTGTTTTTT.

This clone was counted a single time. The chain uses TRBV10-3 and TRBJ2-2; TRBD1 or TRBD2 may be the D gene (5 bases each). Trimming removed 9 bases from V and 3 bases from J, with 14 bases in between. CDR1 is ENHRY, CDR2 SYGVKD, per germline. CDR3 size: 14 residues. This chain's CDR3 is CAMNGALDTGELFF. CDR3 sequence (DNA): TGTGCCATGAACGGGGCACTCGACACCGGGGAGCTGTTTTTT.

The CDR3 DNA reads as TGTGCCAGTATTGGCCCGCCAGGGGTCTATGGCTACACCTTC. This gives the protein CASIGPPGVYGYTF. The chain is built from TRBV19 and TRBJ1-2, with a weak D call TRBD1 (6 bases). Germline V gene data show CDR1 as LNHDA and CDR2 as SQIVND (reference sequence). This CDR3 has 14 amino acids. Trimming removed 7 bases at V and 4 bases at J, with 16 bases between.

V gene TRBV10-3 combines with J gene TRBJ2-3, with 9 positions matching TRBD1. Germline CDR1 ENHRY, CDR2 SYGVKD. This CDR3 spans 15 amino acids. The ends lost 6 bases at V and 1 base at J; junction bases unmatched: 5. CDR3 DNA sequence: TGTGCCATCAGCGGGACAGGGAAGGGCACAGATACGCAGTATTTT. It yields the protein CAISGTGKGTDTQYF.

The chain employs TRBV28 and TRBJ2-1, with D uncertain. CDR1 and CDR2 from the germline V gene are MDHEN and SYDVKM. The CDR3 runs to 15 residues. The ends were cut back, 4 bases at V and 7 bases at J, with 17 bases in the middle. The DNA for the CDR3 is TGTGCCAGCAGTTACCTCGACTTGGTTGCTAATGAGCAGTTCTTC. This gives the protein CASSYLDLVANEQFF.

The chain recombines TRBV5-5 with TRBJ1-3; 9 nucleotides line up with TRBD1. Germline lookup yields CDR1 SGHKS and CDR2 YYEKEE (reference sequence). The CDR3 covers 16 residues. Trimming at V came to 0 bases and at J to 4 bases, leaving 5 bases not matched to a gene. The CDR3 here is CASSLDRGQKGNTIYF. For the CDR3, the DNA is TGTGCCAGCAGCTTGGACAGGGGGCAAAAAGGAAACACCATATATTTT.

The rearrangement uses TRBV6-5 and TRBJ1-1; TRBD1 agrees at 8 bases. The CDR3 is made up of 12 amino acids. V dropped 6 bases and J dropped 6; count of bases not matched to a gene: 3. Germline V gene data show CDR1 as MNHEY and CDR2 as SVGAGI. The DNA for the CDR3 is TGTGCCAGCAGCCAGGGGGCGGCTGAAGCTTTCTTT. It specifies CASSQGAAEAFF.

The chain carries TRBV6-6 and TRBJ2-7; perhaps TRBD2 as D (7 bases). Per the germline V gene, CDR1 is MNHNY and CDR2 is SVGAGI (reference sequence). The CDR3 spans 14 residues. Trimming removed 2 bases at V and 4 bases at J, with 12 bases between. The CDR3 DNA sequence: TGTGCCAGCAGTTACGGCGGGGGCGAGTACGAGCAGTACTTC. Protein sequence: CASSYGGGEYEQYF.

This chain's CDR3 is CASSYSGTGPEAFF. The CDR3 DNA follows: TGTGCCAGCAGTTACTCGGGGACAGGGCCTGAAGCTTTCTTT. The rearrangement joins TRBV6-6 to TRBJ1-1; 9 nucleotides align to TRBD1. This CDR3 region has 14 residues. V was clipped by 0 bases and J by 6 bases; unmatched bases: 2. CDR1 is MNHNY and CDR2 is SVGAGI in the germline V gene (reference sequence).

The DNA of the CDR3 is TGCGCCAGCAGCCCGAGGCAGGGGGTAACTGAAGCTTTCTTT. Protein product: CASSPRQGVTEAFF. The chain carries TRBV5-1 and TRBJ1-1, with 7 nucleotides matching TRBD1. The CDR3 spans 14 residues. Trimming cost V 4 bases and J 5 bases; bases outside gene matches: 8. From germline, CDR1 is SGHRS and CDR2 YFSETQ.

The V gene is TRBV7-6, the J gene TRBJ2-1, with TRBD2 matching over 7 bases. J lost 0 bases, V lost 5 bases, and 7 bases had no gene match. Germline CDR1 SGHVS, CDR2 FNYEAQ. The CDR3 spans 16 residues. CDR3 coding DNA: TGTGCCAGCAGCATGGGCGGGGGTACCTCCTACAATGAGCAGTTCTTC. This gives the protein CASSMGGGTSYNEQFF.

V usage is TRBV7-2 and J usage is TRBJ1-6; possible D gene TRBD1, 6 bases. The CDR3 contains 15 residues. V was cut by 6 bases and J by 7 bases, with 16 bases left in between. Germline CDR1 and CDR2: SGHTA and FQGNSA. CDR3 sequence reads: CASRENREGNSPLHF. The CDR3 coding sequence is TGTGCCAGCAGAGAAAACAGGGAAGGGAATTCACCCCTCCACTTT.